The next 29 T cell receptor beta chains were all read from a single sample in a study of cytomegalovirus exposure and HLA in healthy donors. The PCR ran on 60 Vbeta and 13 Jbeta primers. Sequenced by immunoSEQ multiplex PCR; TCRdb stores in-frame clones only, minus some. Here the sample spans 90,000 to 120,000 clones, around 72% being singletons. The sequenced material came from PBMCs. All receptors derive from a woman in her thirties or forties in good health and CMV-seropositive.

In the case of this clone: This specimen includes other DNA sequences encoding the same CDR3. The V gene is TRBV7-2, the J gene TRBJ1-1; perhaps TRBD1 as D (5 bases). Germline V lookup: CDR1 SGHTA, CDR2 FQGNSA. The V end was cut by 1 base, the J end by 1 base, with 7 bases between. The CDR3 is 14 amino acids. CDR3 sequence: CASSLGQGNTEAFF. CDR3 coding DNA: TGTGCCAGCAGCTTAGGGCAGGGGAACACTGAAGCTTTCTTT.

The chain carries TRBV5-5 and TRBJ2-3, with 9 nucleotides matching TRBD2. V lost 0 bases and J lost 4; bases outside the gene matches: 12. The germline CDR1 and CDR2 sequences are SGHKS and YYEKEE (reference sequence). CDR3 length equals 18 residues. CDR3 loop: CASSLEGLAGYRADTQYF. CDR3 nucleotide sequence: TGTGCCAGCAGCTTGGAAGGTCTAGCGGGGTATAGAGCAGATACGCAGTATTTT.

V and J are TRBV5-1 and TRBJ1-1; possibly TRBD1 for D (5 bases). Trimming took 0 bases from V and 4 from J, leaving 13 bases between them. Germline CDR1 and CDR2: SGHRS and YFSETQ. This CDR3 has 15 residues. CDR3 protein: CASSLEMRGTTEAFF. CDR3 bases: TGCGCCAGCAGCTTGGAGATGCGGGGGACCACTGAAGCTTTCTTT.

Worth noting for this clone: The junction departs from the called germline gene at one end, perhaps through a read error. J is TRBJ2-7 and V is TRBV7-9, with 8 positions matching TRBD1. This CDR3 comprises 15 residues. Germline V gives CDR1 SEHNR, CDR2 FQNEAQ (reference sequence). The CDR3 here is CASSVAGTGDYEQYF. Written as DNA, the CDR3 is TGTGCCAGCAGCGTAGCCGGGACAGGAGACTACGAGCAGTACTTC.

V and J are TRBV29-1 and TRBJ1-4, with 9 bases lining up with TRBD1. CDR1 is SQVTM, CDR2 ANQGSEA, per germline. The CDR3 totals 14 residues. The trim removed 4 bases at V and 11 bases at J, leaving 11 bases unmatched. CDR3 in DNA: TGCAGCGTTGCAACAGGACAGGGGATCGGGAAACTGTTTTTT. Its translation is CSVATGQGIGKLFF. The full variable domain, completed using reference TRBV29-1 and TRBJ1-4, is SAVISQKPSRDICQRGTSLTIQCQVDSQVTMMFWYRQQPGQSLTLIATANQGSEATYESGFVIDKFPISRPNLTFSTLTVSNMSPEDSSIYLCSVATGQGIGKLFFGSGTQLSVL.

The chain has TRBV5-6 and TRBJ2-5; D not resolved. CDR1 and CDR2 (germline): SGHDT, YYEEEE. V dropped 7 bases and J dropped 5 bases, with 18 bases sitting between them. The CDR3 loop spans 14 amino acids. Written as DNA, the CDR3 is TGTGCCAGCGGTAGTTTGCTTAGTTCGGAGACCCAGTACTTC. Translating gives CASGSLLSSETQYF.

The chain carries TRBV6-4 and TRBJ2-3, with 7 bases lining up with TRBD1. The CDR3 sequence is 16 residues long. The J segment lost 2 bases and the V segment lost 4 bases, leaving 9 bases of the junction unmatched. Per germline, CDR1 MRHNA and CDR2 SNTAGT. Written as DNA, the CDR3 is TGTGCCAGCAGTGCCCTTTGGACAGGTTCCACAGATACGCAGTATTTT. Its protein is CASSALWTGSTDTQYF.

In its sample, this clone was seen a few times. The J gene is TRBJ2-7, the V gene TRBV4-1; 7 nucleotides agree with TRBD2. CDR3 length equals 13 residues. The junction had 3 bases not matched to a gene; V was cut back by 1 base and J by 6 bases. Germline loops: CDR1 MGHRA, CDR2 YSYEKL. Written as DNA, the CDR3 is TGCGCCAGCAGCCAAGTACTAGCGTTCGAGCAGTACTTC. It yields the protein CASSQVLAFEQYF.

The CDR3 DNA reads as TGTGCCAGCAGCCCCCGATTCCCGACAGATGGCTACACCTTC. This encodes CASSPRFPTDGYTF. The genes are TRBV11-2 and TRBJ1-2; TRBD1 is a possible D gene (5 bases). Deletions cut 5 bases from V and 6 bases from J, with 16 bases between. CDR1 and CDR2 (germline): SGHAT, FQNNGV. This CDR3 region has 14 residues.

The chain recombines TRBV18 with TRBJ1-6; no definite D call. From germline, CDR1 is KGHSH and CDR2 LQKENI. V was clipped by 3 bases and J by 3 bases, with 9 bases between them. The CDR3 is 15 residues long. The CDR3 protein is CASSPEAFYNSPLHF. The CDR3 nucleotides read TGTGCCAGCTCACCGGAGGCCTTCTATAATTCACCCCTCCACTTT.

There are a few counts of this clone. The J gene is TRBJ1-1, the V gene TRBV30; D is ambiguous. This CDR3 region has 14 residues. Trimming shortened V by 6 bases and J by 1 base, and 15 bases separated the two germline ends. The germline V gene has CDR1 GTSNPN and CDR2 SVGIG (reference sequence). In DNA form, the CDR3 reads TGTGCCTGCCTGCACGGACTCCAGAACACTGAAGCTTTCTTT. The encoded protein is CACLHGLQNTEAFF.

The V and J genes are TRBV5-3 and TRBJ1-2; D is ambiguous. TRBV5-3 is designated an ORF whose function remains uncertain. V shed 4 bases and J shed 8 bases, with 15 bases lying between them. The CDR3 runs 13 residues. The CDR3 sequence: CARSPTARRGYTF. The CDR3 bases are TGTGCCAGAAGCCCTACGGCCCGGCGGGGCTACACCTTC.

This clone has a handful of counts. In DNA, the CDR3 is TGCGCCAGCAGCTTGGTAGGACTAGCGGCCGGGGAGCTGTTTTTT. It specifies CASSLVGLAAGELFF. V gene TRBV5-1 combines with J gene TRBJ2-2, with 10 bases that match TRBD2. Per germline, CDR1 SGHRS and CDR2 YFSETQ. The V and J ends lost 0 bases and 6 bases, in that order; junction bases with no gene match: 2. The CDR3 sequence is 15 residues long.

This chain uses TRBV30 with TRBJ1-1; tentative D call: TRBD1 (6 bases). This CDR3 has 14 amino acids. Germline-derived CDR1 and CDR2 are GTSNPN and SVGIG (reference sequence). Trimming took 2 bases from V and 5 from J, leaving 15 bases between them. The CDR3 bases are TGTGCCTGGAGTTGGGGAGCGGGACAAACTGAAGCTTTCTTT. It translates to CAWSWGAGQTEAFF.

This clone has a single count. This chain joins TRBV19 and TRBJ1-2; 8 nucleotides agree with TRBD1. This CDR3 spans 14 amino acids. Trimming at V came to 10 bases and at J to 7 bases, leaving 14 bases not matched to a gene. Germline CDR1 is LNHDA and CDR2 is SQIVND (reference sequence). Here the CDR3 DNA reads TGTGCCACCGGAAAAGGACAGGGCTTGCCTGGCTACACCTTC. This translates into CATGKGQGLPGYTF.

The V gene is TRBV5-1, the J gene TRBJ1-3; a possible D gene is TRBD1 (5 bases). V was pared by 5 bases and J by 4 bases, with 13 bases between. CDR1 and CDR2 (germline): SGHRS, YFSETQ. The CDR3 covers 14 residues. The CDR3 DNA sequence: TGCGCCAGCAGGGACATTCCAGGCGGAAACACCATATATTTT. It translates to CASRDIPGGNTIYF. Drawing the rest from reference TRBV5-1 and TRBJ1-3, the complete variable domain is KAGVTQTPRYLIKTRGQQVTLSCSPISGHRSVSWYQQTPGQGLQFLFEYFSETQRNKGNFPGRFSGRQFSNSRSEMNVSTLELGDSALYLCASRDIPGGNTIYFGEGSWLTVV.

This rearrangement joins TRBV28 to TRBJ1-4; tentative D call: TRBD1 (5 bases). Trimming left V 9 bases short and J 10 bases short, with 12 bases between. Germline V gene data show CDR1 as MDHEN and CDR2 as SYDVKM. The CDR3 has 11 amino acids. In DNA, the CDR3 is TGTGCCAGTCAGCTCACAGGAAAACTGTTTTTT. Encoded protein: CASQLTGKLFF.

The chain uses TRBV9 and TRBJ2-2; 10 nucleotides align to TRBD2. V trimming: 0 bases; J trimming: 4 bases; junction bases outside the gene matches: 15. The CDR3 has 20 residues. Germline V gene lookup returns CDR1 SGDLS and CDR2 YYNGEE. The DNA for the CDR3 is TGTGCCAGCAGCGTAGGATGGGAGAATAGCGGGGGGCACATCACCGGGGAGCTGTTTTTT. Its translation: CASSVGWENSGGHITGELFF.

The chain uses TRBV7-2 and TRBJ2-5; TRBD1 matches at 9 bases. The CDR3 contains 13 residues. CDR1 SGHTA and CDR2 FQGNSA come from the germline V gene. Trimming cost V 4 bases and J 4 bases; bases outside gene matches: 1. DNA of the CDR3: TGTGCCAGCAGCTCGGGACAGGGAGAGACCCAGTACTTC. It translates to CASSSGQGETQYF.

J is TRBJ1-2 and V is TRBV10-3; D gene unclear. V lost 0 bases and J lost 5, with 7 bases in between. Germline CDR1 reads ENHRY; CDR2 reads SYGVKD. CDR3 length equals 13 residues. This CDR3 is CAISESGEYGYTF. The CDR3 DNA follows: TGTGCCATCAGTGAGTCCGGGGAGTATGGCTACACCTTC.

This chain links TRBV6-5 with TRBJ2-1, with 14 positions matching TRBD2. The trim removed 6 bases at V and 8 bases at J, leaving 6 bases unmatched. Looked up from germline, CDR1 is MNHEY and CDR2 is SVGAGI. This CDR3 has 15 residues. The CDR3 sequence is CASRTSGGARDEQFF. The CDR3 nucleotides read TGTGCCAGCAGGACTAGCGGGGGGGCTCGGGATGAGCAGTTCTTC.

Only a few counts were recorded for this clone. The rearrangement uses TRBV9 and TRBJ2-2; perhaps TRBD1 as D (6 bases). In germline, CDR1 is SGDLS, CDR2 YYNGEE. V gave up 1 base and J gave up 4 bases, with 11 bases separating them. The CDR3 totals 15 residues. The CDR3 nucleotides are TGTGCCAGCAGCGTACAGGGGACCGGCACCGGGGAGCTGTTTTTT. Amino acid sequence: CASSVQGTGTGELFF. The whole variable domain, filled in from reference TRBV9 and TRBJ2-2, reads DSGVTQTPKHLITATGQRVTLRCSPRSGDLSVYWYQQSLDQGLQFLIQYYNGEERAKGNILERFSAQQFPDLHSELNLSSLELGDSALYFCASSVQGTGTGELFFGEGSRLTVL.

The CDR3 DNA is TGTGCCACCGGGAGACTCACAGGGGTTTCTGGCTACACCTTC. This translates into CATGRLTGVSGYTF. The chain has TRBV6-5 and TRBJ1-2; 7 bases align to TRBD1. The germline CDR1 and CDR2 sequences are MNHEY and SVGAGI. This CDR3 region has 14 residues. Germline trimming cut 10 bases from V and 7 bases from J; bases unmatched to any gene: 15.

This clone was found a few times. V and J are TRBV27 and TRBJ2-6, with 7 nucleotides matching TRBD2. CDR1 MNHEY and CDR2 SMNVEV come from the germline V gene (reference sequence). V lost 5 bases to trimming and J lost 2 bases; unmatched junction nucleotides: 6. CDR3 length: 16 residues. Written as DNA, the CDR3 is TGTGCCAGCAGTGCCGCGGGGAGGGCTGGGGCCAACGTCCTGACTTTC. It encodes CASSAAGRAGANVLTF.

The sample holds a few counts of this clone. The chain is built from TRBV5-1 and TRBJ2-7; 9 nucleotides line up with TRBD1. The V gene's germline CDR1 is SGHRS and CDR2 YFSETQ. This CDR3 comprises 14 residues. J lost 5 bases, V lost 4 bases, and 7 bases had no gene match. The DNA for the CDR3 is TGCGCCAGCAGCAACGACAGGGGGTCCGACGAGCAGTACTTC. This encodes CASSNDRGSDEQYF.

This chain connects TRBV7-9 to TRBJ2-7; D is possibly TRBD1 (6 bases). The CDR3 loop spans 12 amino acids. V gave up 4 bases and J gave up 6 bases, with 10 bases separating them. From germline, CDR1 is SEHNR and CDR2 FQNEAQ (reference sequence). CDR3 nucleotides: TGTGCCAGCAGCTCAGGGGCGGCCGAGCAGTACTTC. Protein product: CASSSGAAEQYF.

This sequence joins TRBV9 and TRBJ1-1, with D tentatively TRBD1 (5 bases). The CDR3 is made up of 13 amino acids. Germline values: CDR1 SGDLS, CDR2 YYNGEE. Trimming removed 4 bases from V and 7 bases from J, with 14 bases in between. CDR3 nucleotides: TGTGCCAGCAGCTCCACCTTGCAGGGTGAAGCTTTCTTT. Translated, it gives CASSSTLQGEAFF.

The chain employs TRBV9 and TRBJ2-2, with a possible D match to TRBD2 (7 bases). The germline gives CDR1 SGDLS, CDR2 YYNGEE. V lost 0 bases and J lost 5, with 14 bases in between. This CDR3 spans 16 amino acids. The CDR3 reads CASSVGGGQGTGELFF. In DNA, the CDR3 is TGTGCCAGCAGCGTAGGCGGGGGCCAAGGAACCGGGGAGCTGTTTTTT.

The V and J genes are TRBV9 and TRBJ1-1, with D possibly matching TRBD1 (6 bases). This CDR3 has 13 amino acids. V was trimmed by 4 bases and J by 7 bases, leaving 14 bases between them. Per the germline V gene, CDR1 is SGDLS and CDR2 is YYNGEE. The CDR3 nucleotides read TGTGCCAGCAGCTTACTGGACAGAAATGAAGCTTTCTTT. Translating gives CASSLLDRNEAFF.